Below, 6 T cell receptor beta chains from the same sample are listed, as sequenced in a study of CD8+ T cells in alopecia areata. Extracted from the samples, RNA was reverse transcribed into cDNA to serve as the sequencing template. Only in-frame clones appear in the TCRdb table, and some are missing; sequencing was by immunoSEQ multiplex PCR. The sample has 75,000 to 100,000 clones; 60% to 80% are singletons. Noted treatment: oral pan-JAK inhibitor, 5-10 mg twice daily. The sequencing used CD8+ T cells sorted from blood, collected around week 44, from a patient treated with tofacitinib. Receptors originate from a human donor with alopecia areata.

The chain combines TRBV27 with TRBJ2-7; no firm D call. Trimming shortened V by 4 bases and J by 2 bases, and 6 bases separated the two germline ends. Germline CDR1 reads MNHEY; CDR2 reads SMNVEV (reference sequence). The CDR3 spans 12 residues. The CDR3 DNA reads TGTGCCAGCAGTTCCTCCCCCTACGAGCAGTACTTC. Encoded protein: CASSSSPYEQYF.

This sequence joins TRBV7-9 and TRBJ2-7; D call uncertain. There are 13 residues in the CDR3. Germline CDR1 and CDR2: SEHNR and FQNEAQ (reference sequence). V shed 4 bases and J shed 3 bases, with 10 bases lying between them. The CDR3 nucleotides are TGTGCCAGCAGCTCCGGACGAAACTACGAGCAGTACTTC. Its translation is CASSSGRNYEQYF.

The CDR3 region has the DNA TGTGCCAGCAGTTCCGGTTTACGAGATACGCAGTATTTT. As protein: CASSSGLRDTQYF. V and J are TRBV6-5 and TRBJ2-3; D ambiguous. The germline V and J ends were trimmed by 4 bases and 5 bases, with 10 bases remaining between them. CDR3 length: 13 amino acids. Germline V gene lookup returns CDR1 MNHEY and CDR2 SVGAGI.

J is TRBJ1-2 and V is TRBV12-5; possible D gene TRBD1, 6 bases. Trimming took 6 bases from V and 8 from J, leaving 16 bases between them. Per germline, CDR1 LGHNT and CDR2 FRNRAP. CDR3 length: 13 amino acids. The CDR3 coding sequence is TGTGCTAGTGGCTCTGGGACAAGGAACGGCTACACCTTC. Translating it yields CASGSGTRNGYTF. The full variable domain, with the rest looked up from reference TRBV12-5 and TRBJ1-2, is DARVTQTPRHKVTEMGQEVTMRCQPILGHNTVFWYRQTMMQGLELLAYFRNRAPLDDSGMPKDRFSAEMPDATLATLKIQPSEPRDSAVYFCASGSGTRNGYTFGSGTRLTVV.

This rearrangement joins TRBV7-6 to TRBJ2-6; 10 nucleotides agree with TRBD1. Germline values: CDR1 SGHVS, CDR2 FNYEAQ. The CDR3 is 17 amino acids. V trimming: 3 bases; J trimming: 2 bases; junction bases outside the gene matches: 4. DNA for the CDR3: TGTGCCAGCAGCTTTACTGGACAGGGGGCTGGGGCCAACGTCCTGACTTTC. It translates to CASSFTGQGAGANVLTF.

This clone was found a few times. V and J are TRBV7-8 and TRBJ2-3, with TRBD2 matching over 8 bases. The CDR3 has 14 amino acids. Germline V gene lookup returns CDR1 SGHVS and CDR2 FQNEAQ. Trimming took 7 bases from V and 3 from J; bases not matched to a gene: 6. CDR3 DNA: TGTGCCAGCAATCTGGCGGGGGGTACAGATACGCAGTATTTT. As protein: CASNLAGGTDTQYF.